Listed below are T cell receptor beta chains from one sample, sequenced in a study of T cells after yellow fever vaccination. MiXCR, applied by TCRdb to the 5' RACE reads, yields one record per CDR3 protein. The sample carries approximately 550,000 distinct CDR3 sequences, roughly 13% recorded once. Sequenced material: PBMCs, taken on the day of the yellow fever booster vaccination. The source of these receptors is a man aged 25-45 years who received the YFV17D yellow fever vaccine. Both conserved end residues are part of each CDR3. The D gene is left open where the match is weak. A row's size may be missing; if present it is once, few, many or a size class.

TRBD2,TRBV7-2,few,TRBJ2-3,CASSKDGGRAQYF,TGTGCCAGCAGCAAAGACGGCGGGAGGGCGCAGTATTTT
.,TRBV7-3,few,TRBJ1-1,CASSPAAGGGAFF,TGTGCCAGCAGCCCCGCCGCCGGCGGGGGAGCTTTCTTT
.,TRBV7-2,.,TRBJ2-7,CASSLNSAVRGHEQYF,TGTGCCAGCAGCCTAAACTCGGCCGTACGGGGACACGAGCAGTACTTC
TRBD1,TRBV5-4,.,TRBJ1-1,CASSWDRSLNTEAFF,TGTGCCAGCAGCTGGGACAGGTCGTTGAACACTGAAGCTTTCTTT
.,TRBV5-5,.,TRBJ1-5,CASGPEGQKNQPQHF,TGTGCCAGCGGGCCCGAAGGACAGAAAAATCAGCCCCAGCATTTT
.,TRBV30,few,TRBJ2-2,CAFRLLLMGELFF,TGTGCCTTCCGACTCCTCCTAATGGGGGAGCTGTTTTTT
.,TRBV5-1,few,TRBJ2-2,CASSHRDHYTGELFF,TGCGCCAGCAGCCACCGGGACCACTACACCGGGGAGCTGTTTTTT
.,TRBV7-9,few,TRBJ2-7,CASSQGQQYEQYF,TGTGCCAGCAGCCAAGGACAGCAGTACGAGCAGTACTTC
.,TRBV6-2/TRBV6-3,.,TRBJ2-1,CASSRTEEQFF,TGTGCCAGCAGCCGGACCGAGGAGCAGTTCTTC
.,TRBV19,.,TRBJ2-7,CASSDDSNSYEQYF,TGTGCCAGTAGTGACGACAGCAACTCCTACGAGCAGTACTTC
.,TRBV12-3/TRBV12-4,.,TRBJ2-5,CASSLRFGLGETQYF,TGTGCCAGCAGCCTCCGGTTCGGGCTAGGGGAGACCCAGTACTTC
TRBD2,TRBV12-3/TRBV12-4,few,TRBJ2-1,CASSFTWTSGSNEQFF,TGTGCCAGCAGTTTTACGTGGACTAGCGGGAGTAATGAGCAGTTCTTC
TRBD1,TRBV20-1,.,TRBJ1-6,CSASPGQSNSPLHF,TGCAGTGCTAGCCCGGGACAGAGCAATTCACCCCTCCACTTT
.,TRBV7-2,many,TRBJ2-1,CASSLSQGGNEQFF,TGTGCCAGCAGTTTAAGTCAGGGTGGGAATGAGCAGTTCTTC
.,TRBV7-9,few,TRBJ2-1,CASSLAGSSVANEQFF,TGTGCCAGCAGCTTAGCGGGAAGCTCTGTGGCCAATGAGCAGTTCTTC
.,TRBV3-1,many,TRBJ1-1,CASSQEGREAFF,TGTGCCAGCAGCCAAGAGGGAAGGGAAGCTTTCTTT
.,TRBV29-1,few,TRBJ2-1,CSVEDGLNNEQFF,TGCAGCGTGGAGGACGGGTTAAACAATGAGCAGTTCTTC
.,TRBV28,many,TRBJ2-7,CASRPPTAPYEQYF,TGTGCCAGCAGGCCTCCCACGGCTCCCTACGAGCAGTACTTC
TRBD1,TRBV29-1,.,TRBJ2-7,CSVTQGAGGEQYF,TGCAGCGTAACACAGGGGGCAGGTGGAGAGCAGTACTTC
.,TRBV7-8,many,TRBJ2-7,CASSLEATYYEQYF,TGTGCCAGCAGCTTAGAGGCAACCTACTACGAGCAGTACTTC
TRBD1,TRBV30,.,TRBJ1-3,CASNRGTGNTIYF,TGTGCCTCCAACAGGGGAACTGGAAACACCATATATTTT
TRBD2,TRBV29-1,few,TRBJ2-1,CSLTSGSSEQFF,TGCAGCTTGACTAGCGGTTCATCCGAGCAGTTCTTC
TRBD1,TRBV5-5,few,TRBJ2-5,CASSSGQGRQETQYF,TGTGCCAGCAGCTCTGGACAGGGGAGACAAGAGACCCAGTACTTC